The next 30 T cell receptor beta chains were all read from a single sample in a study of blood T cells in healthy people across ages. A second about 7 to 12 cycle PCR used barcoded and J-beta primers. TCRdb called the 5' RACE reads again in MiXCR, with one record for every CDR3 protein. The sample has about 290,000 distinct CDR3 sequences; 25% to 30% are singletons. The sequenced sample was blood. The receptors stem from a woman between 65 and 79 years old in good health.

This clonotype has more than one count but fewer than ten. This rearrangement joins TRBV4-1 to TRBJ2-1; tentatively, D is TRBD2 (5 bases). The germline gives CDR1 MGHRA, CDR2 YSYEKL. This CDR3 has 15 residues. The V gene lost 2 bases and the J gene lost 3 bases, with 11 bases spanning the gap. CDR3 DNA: TGCGCCAGCAGCCAAATTCGGGATATCTACAATGAGCAGTTCTTC. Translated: CASSQIRDIYNEQFF.

The CDR3 region is CASSALGTGWNNYGYTF. The CDR3 bases are TGTGCCAGCAGTGCCCTCGGGACAGGGTGGAATAACTATGGCTACACCTTC. The gene calls are TRBV6-6 and TRBJ1-2; 9 bases are shared with TRBD1. The trim removed 5 bases at V and 1 base at J, leaving 11 bases unmatched. Per the germline V gene, CDR1 is MNHNY and CDR2 is SVGAGI (reference sequence). The CDR3 is 17 amino acids.

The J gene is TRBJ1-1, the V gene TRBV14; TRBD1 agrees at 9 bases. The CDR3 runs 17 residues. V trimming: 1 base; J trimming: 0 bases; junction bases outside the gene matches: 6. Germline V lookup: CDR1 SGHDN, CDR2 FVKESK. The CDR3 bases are TGTGCCAGCAGCCAAGCTACAGGGGGCACGATGAACACTGAAGCTTTCTTT. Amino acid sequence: CASSQATGGTMNTEAFF.

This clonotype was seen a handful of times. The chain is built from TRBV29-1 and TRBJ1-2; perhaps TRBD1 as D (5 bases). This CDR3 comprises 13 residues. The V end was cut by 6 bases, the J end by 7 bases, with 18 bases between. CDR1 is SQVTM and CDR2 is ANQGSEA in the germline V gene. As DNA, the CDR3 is TGCAGCGTCCCGCGGCAAGGGGATGGTGGCTACACCTTC. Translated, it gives CSVPRQGDGGYTF.

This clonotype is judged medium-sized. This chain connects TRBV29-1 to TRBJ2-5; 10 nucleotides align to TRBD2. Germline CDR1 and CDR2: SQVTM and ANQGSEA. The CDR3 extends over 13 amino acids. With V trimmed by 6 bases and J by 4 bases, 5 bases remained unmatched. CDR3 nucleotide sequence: TGCAGCGTCAAGACTAGCGGGCCAGAGACCCAGTACTTC. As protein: CSVKTSGPETQYF.

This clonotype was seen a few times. CDR3 amino acids: CASSQLFEGSQETQYF. CDR3 in DNA: TGTGCCAGCAGTCAACTCTTTGAGGGGAGCCAAGAGACCCAGTACTTC. V is TRBV5-5 and J is TRBJ2-5; either TRBD1 or TRBD2 may fit D (5 bases each). The V end was cut by 5 bases, the J end by 1 base, with 18 bases between. Germline assignment: CDR1 SGHKS and CDR2 YYEKEE (reference sequence). The CDR3 is 16 amino acids.

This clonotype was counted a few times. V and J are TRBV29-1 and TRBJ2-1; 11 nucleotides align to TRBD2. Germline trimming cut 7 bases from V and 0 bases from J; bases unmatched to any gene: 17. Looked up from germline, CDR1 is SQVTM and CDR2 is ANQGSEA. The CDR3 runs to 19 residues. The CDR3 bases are TGCAGCGCAACTAACCCTGCTAGCGGGAGGCCTTACTCCTACAATGAGCAGTTCTTC. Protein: CSATNPASGRPYSYNEQFF.

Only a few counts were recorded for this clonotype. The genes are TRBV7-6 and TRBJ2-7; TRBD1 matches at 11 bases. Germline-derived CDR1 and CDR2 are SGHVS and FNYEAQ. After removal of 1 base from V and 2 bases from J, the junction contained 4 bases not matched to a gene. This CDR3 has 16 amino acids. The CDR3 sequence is CASSLGPDRGPYEQYF. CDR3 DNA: TGTGCCAGCAGCTTAGGGCCGGACAGGGGGCCCTACGAGCAGTACTTC. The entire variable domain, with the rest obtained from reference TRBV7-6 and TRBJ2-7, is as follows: GAGVSQSPRYKVTKRGQDVALRCDPISGHVSLYWYRQALGQGPEFLTYFNYEAQQDKSGLPNDRFSAERPEGSISTLTIQRTEQRDSAMYRCASSLGPDRGPYEQYFGPGTRLTVT.

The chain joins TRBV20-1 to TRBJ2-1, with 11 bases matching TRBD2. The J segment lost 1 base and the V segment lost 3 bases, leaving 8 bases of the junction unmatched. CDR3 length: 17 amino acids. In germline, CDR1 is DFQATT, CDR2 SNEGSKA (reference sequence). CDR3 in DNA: TGCAGTGCTAGCCTTAGCGGGAGGGCCGGGTCCTACAATGAGCAGTTCTTC. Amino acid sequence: CSASLSGRAGSYNEQFF.

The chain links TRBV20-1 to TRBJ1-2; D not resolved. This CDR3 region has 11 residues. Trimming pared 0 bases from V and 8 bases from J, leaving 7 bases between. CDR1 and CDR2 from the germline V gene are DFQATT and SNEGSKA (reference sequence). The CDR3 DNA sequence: TGCAGTGCTAGAGAGGATAGGGGCTACACCTTC. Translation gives CSAREDRGYTF.

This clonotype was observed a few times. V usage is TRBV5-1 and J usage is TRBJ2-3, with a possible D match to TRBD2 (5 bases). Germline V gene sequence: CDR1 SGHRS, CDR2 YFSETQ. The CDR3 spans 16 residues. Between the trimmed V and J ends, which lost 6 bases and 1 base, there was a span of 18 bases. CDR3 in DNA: TGCGCCAGCACCTCGAAAGCGGTCGTGGGCACAGATACGCAGTATTTT. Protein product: CASTSKAVVGTDTQYF. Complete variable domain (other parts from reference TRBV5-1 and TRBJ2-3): KAGVTQTPRYLIKTRGQQVTLSCSPISGHRSVSWYQQTPGQGLQFLFEYFSETQRNKGNFPGRFSGRQFSNSRSEMNVSTLELGDSALYLCASTSKAVVGTDTQYFGPGTRLTVL.

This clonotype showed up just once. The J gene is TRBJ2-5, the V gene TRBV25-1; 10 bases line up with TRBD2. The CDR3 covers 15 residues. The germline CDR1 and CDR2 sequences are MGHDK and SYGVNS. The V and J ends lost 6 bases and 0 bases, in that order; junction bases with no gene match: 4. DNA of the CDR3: TGTGCCAGCAGGGGAGGACTAGCGGACCAAGAGACCCAGTACTTC. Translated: CASRGGLADQETQYF.

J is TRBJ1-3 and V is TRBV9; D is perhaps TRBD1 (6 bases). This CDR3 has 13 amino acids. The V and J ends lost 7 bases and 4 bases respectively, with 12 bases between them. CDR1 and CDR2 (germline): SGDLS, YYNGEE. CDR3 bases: TGTGCCAGCGGGGCAGGGGACGGAAACACCATATATTTT. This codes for CASGAGDGNTIYF.

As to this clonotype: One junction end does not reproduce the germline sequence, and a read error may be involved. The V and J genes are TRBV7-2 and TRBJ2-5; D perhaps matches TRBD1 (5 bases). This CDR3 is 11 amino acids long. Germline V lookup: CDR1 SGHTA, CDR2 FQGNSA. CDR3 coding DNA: TGTGCCAGCAGCTTCCTAGGGGCGCGGTTCTTC. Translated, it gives CASSFLGARFF.

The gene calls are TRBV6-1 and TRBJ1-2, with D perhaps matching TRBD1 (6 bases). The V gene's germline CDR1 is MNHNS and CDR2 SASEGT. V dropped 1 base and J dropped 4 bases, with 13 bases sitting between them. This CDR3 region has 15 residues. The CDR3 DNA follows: TGTGCCAGCAGTGAAGTTGGGGGGGCGAGCTATGGCTACACCTTC. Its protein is CASSEVGGASYGYTF.

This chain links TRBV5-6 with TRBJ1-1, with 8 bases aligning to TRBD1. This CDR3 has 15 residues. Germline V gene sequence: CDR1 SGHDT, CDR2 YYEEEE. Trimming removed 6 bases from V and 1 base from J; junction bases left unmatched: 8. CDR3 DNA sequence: TGTGCCAGCACCCTCCAGGGGGCAGGGAACACTGAAGCTTTCTTT. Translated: CASTLQGAGNTEAFF.

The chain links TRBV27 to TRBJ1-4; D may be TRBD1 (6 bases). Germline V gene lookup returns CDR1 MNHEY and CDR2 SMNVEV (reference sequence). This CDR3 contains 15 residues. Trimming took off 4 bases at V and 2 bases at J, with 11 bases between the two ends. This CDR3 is CASSSWDTTNEKLFF. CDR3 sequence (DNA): TGTGCCAGCAGTTCGTGGGACACCACTAATGAAAAACTGTTTTTT.

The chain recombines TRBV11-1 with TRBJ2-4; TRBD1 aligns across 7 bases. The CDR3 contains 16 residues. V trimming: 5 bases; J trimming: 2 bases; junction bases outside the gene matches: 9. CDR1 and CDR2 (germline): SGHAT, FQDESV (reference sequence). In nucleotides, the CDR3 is TGTGCCAGCAGCGTAACCAGGGGGTCTCCCAAAAACATTCAGTACTTC. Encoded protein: CASSVTRGSPKNIQYF.

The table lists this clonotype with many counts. The CDR3 DNA reads TGTGCCAGCAGTTGGGAGAACTACGAGCAGTACTTC. Translated: CASSWENYEQYF. This chain connects TRBV6-2 or TRBV6-3 to TRBJ2-7, with a tentative D call TRBD2 (5 bases). V lost 4 bases and J lost 3, with 7 bases in between. This CDR3 region has 12 residues. Germline V gene lookup returns CDR1 MNHEY and CDR2 SVGEGT.

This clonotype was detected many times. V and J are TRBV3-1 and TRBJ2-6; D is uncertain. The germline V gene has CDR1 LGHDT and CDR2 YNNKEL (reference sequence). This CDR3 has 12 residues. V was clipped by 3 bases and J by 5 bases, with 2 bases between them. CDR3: CASSQRANVLTF. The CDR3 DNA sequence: TGTGCCAGCAGCCAGCGGGCCAACGTCCTGACTTTC.

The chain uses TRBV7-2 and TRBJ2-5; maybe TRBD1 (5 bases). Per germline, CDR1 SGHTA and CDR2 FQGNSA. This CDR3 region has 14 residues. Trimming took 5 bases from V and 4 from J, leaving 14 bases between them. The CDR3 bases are TGTGCCAGCAGCACCTGGGGCGGACGAGAGACCCAGTACTTC. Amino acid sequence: CASSTWGGRETQYF.

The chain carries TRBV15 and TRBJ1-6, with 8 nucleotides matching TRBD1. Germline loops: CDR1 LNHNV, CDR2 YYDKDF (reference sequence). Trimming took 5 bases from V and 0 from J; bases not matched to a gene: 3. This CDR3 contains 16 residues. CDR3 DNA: TGTGCCACCAGCGGACAGGGAAGCTCCTATAATTCACCCCTCCACTTT. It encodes CATSGQGSSYNSPLHF.

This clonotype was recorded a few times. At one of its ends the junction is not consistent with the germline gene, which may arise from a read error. In DNA, the CDR3 is TGTGCCAGCAGCCCCGGGACTAGCAGGAGGTCGTTGTTCTTC. Translating gives CASSPGTSRRSLFF. This chain links TRBV11-2 with TRBJ2-5; 9 nucleotides line up with TRBD2. Germline CDR1 SGHAT, CDR2 FQNNGV. This CDR3 region has 14 residues.

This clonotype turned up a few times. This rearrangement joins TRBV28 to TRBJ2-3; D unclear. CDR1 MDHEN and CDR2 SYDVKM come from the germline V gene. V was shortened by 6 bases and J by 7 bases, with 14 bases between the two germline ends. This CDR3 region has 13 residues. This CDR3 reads CASSPLARYTQYF. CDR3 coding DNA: TGTGCCAGCAGCCCCCTGGCTCGTTATACGCAGTATTTT.

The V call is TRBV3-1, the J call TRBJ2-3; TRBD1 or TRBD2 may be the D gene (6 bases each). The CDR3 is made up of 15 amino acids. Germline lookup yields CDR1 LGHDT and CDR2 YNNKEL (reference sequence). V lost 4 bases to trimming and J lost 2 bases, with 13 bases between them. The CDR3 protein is CASSPRPGATDTQYF. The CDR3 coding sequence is TGTGCCAGCAGCCCCCGACCGGGGGCCACAGATACGCAGTATTTT.

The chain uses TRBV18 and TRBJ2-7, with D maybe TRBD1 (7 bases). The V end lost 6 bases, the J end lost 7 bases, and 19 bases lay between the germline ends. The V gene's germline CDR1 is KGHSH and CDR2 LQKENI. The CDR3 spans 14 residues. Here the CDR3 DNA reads TGTGCCAGCTCGCCCGGGACAGACCGGGGGGAGCAGTACTTC. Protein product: CASSPGTDRGEQYF.

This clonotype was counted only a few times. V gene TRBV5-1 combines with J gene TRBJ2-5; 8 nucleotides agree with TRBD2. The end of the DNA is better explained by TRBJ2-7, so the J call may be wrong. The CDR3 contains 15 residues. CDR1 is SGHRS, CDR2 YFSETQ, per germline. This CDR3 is CASSLVLAESYEQYF. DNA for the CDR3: TGCGCCAGCAGCTTGGTACTAGCGGAAAGTTACGAGCAGTACTTC.

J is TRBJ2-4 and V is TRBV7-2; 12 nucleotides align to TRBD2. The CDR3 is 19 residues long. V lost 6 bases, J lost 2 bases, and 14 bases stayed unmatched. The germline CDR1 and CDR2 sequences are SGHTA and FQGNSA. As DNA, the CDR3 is TGTGCCAGCAGTTTCGGGACTAGCGGGTCAAGAGGTTCCAAAAACATTCAGTACTTC. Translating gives CASSFGTSGSRGSKNIQYF.

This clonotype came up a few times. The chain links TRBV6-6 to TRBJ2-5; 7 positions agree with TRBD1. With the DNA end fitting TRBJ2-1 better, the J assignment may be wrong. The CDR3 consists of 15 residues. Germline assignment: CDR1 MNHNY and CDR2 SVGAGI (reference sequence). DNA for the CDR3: TGTGCCAGCACGAAGGGGCAAAACAGGGGTGATGAGCAGTTCTTC. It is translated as CASTKGQNRGDEQFF.

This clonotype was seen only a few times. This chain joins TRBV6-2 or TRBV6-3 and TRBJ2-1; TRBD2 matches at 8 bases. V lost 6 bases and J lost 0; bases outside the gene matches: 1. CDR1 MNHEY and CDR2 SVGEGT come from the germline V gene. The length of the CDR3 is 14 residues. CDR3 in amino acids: CASRTSASYNEQFF. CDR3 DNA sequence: TGTGCCAGCAGGACTAGCGCCTCCTACAATGAGCAGTTCTTC.